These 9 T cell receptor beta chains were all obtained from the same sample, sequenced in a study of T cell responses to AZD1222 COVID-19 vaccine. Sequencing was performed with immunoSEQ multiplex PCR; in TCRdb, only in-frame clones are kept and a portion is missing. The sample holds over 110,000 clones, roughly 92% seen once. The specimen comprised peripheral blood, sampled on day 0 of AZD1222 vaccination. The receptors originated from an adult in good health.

The CDR3 bases are TGTGCCAGCACCGAGGGACAGGCCACCTATGGCTACACCTTC. It is translated as CASTEGQATYGYTF. The V gene is TRBV5-4, the J gene TRBJ1-2; 8 positions agree with TRBD1. Germline CDR1 reads SGHNT; CDR2 reads YYREEE (reference sequence). The CDR3 consists of 14 residues. Trimming cost V 6 bases and J 4 bases; bases outside gene matches: 8.

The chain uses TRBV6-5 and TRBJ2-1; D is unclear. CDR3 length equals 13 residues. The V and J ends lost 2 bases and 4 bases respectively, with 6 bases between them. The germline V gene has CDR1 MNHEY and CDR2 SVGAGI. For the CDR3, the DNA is TGTGCCAGCAGTTACAGGCCTTACAATGAGCAGTTCTTC. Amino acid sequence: CASSYRPYNEQFF.

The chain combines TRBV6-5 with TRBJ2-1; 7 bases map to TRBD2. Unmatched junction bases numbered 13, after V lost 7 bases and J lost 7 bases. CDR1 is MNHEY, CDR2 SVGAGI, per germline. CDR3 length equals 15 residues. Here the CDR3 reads CASKRGGSLSNEQFF. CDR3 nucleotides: TGTGCCAGCAAAAGGGGCGGGAGTCTTTCGAATGAGCAGTTCTTC.

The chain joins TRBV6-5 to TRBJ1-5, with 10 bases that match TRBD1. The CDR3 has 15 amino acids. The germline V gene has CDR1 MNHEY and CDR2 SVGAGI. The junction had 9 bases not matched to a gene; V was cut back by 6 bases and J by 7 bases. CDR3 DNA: TGTGCCAGCAGACCCGGGACAGGGGTCGCCCAGCCCCAGCATTTT. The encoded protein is CASRPGTGVAQPQHF.

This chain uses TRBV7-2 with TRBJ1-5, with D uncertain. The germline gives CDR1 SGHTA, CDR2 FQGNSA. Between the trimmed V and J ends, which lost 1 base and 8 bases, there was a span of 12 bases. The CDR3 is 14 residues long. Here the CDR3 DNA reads TGTGCCAGCAGCTTAGGGCCGGGGTTAGAGCCCCAGCATTTT. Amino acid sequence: CASSLGPGLEPQHF.

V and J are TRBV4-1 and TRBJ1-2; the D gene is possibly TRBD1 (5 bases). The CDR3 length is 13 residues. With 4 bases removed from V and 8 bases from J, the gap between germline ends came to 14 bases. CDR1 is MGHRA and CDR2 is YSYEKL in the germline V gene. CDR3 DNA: TGCGCCAGCAGCCCGCGGAGGGGCGTCGGCTACACCTTC. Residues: CASSPRRGVGYTF.

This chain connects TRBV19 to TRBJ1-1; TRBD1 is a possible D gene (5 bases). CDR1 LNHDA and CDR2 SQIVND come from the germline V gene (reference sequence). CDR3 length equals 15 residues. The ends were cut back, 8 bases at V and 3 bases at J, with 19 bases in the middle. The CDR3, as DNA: TGTGCCAGTCTTAGGCGGGGGGAGCTGTACACTGAAGCTTTCTTT. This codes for CASLRRGELYTEAFF.

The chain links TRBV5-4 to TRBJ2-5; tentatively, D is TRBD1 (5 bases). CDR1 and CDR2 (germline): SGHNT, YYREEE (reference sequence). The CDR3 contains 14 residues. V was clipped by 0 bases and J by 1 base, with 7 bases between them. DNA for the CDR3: TGTGCCAGCAGCTTGGCTCAGGGCCAAGAGACCCAGTACTTC. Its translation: CASSLAQGQETQYF. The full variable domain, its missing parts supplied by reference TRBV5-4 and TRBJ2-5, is ETGVTQSPTHLIKTRGQQVTLRCSSQSGHNTVSWYQQALGQGPQFIFQYYREEENGRGNFPPRFSGLQFPNYSSELNVNALELDDSALYLCASSLAQGQETQYFGPGTRLLVL.

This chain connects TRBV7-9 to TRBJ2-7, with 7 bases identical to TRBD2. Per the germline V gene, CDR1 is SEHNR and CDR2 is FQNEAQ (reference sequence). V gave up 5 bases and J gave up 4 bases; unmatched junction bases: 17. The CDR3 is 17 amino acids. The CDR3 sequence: CASSRDPPSAGVYEQYF. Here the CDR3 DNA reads TGTGCCAGCAGCCGAGACCCGCCGTCCGCGGGAGTTTACGAGCAGTACTTC.